In this sample, the clone carrying this T cell receptor (beta chain) turned up a few times. Some clones are missing from TCRdb's copy, which holds only in-frame ones; the method was immunoSEQ multiplex PCR. The sample carries around 200,000 clones, approximately 84% recorded once. The data originate from a study of blood T cell repertoires in COVID-19. Overall study: T cells, B-cell-depleted T cells, or PBMCs provided the cDNA or gDNA that served as material.

The sequence was collected from a human donor in a cohort sampled during active COVID-19. The sample comprised peripheral blood.

CDR3 sequence reads: CASSQDLVQVVAFF. The CDR3, as DNA: TGTGCCAGCAGCCAAGATTTGGTACAGGTTGTGGCTTTCTTT. The J gene is TRBJ1-1, the V gene TRBV3-1 (or the pseudogene TRBV3-2), with a tentative D call TRBD1 (5 bases). Germline lookup yields CDR1 LGHDT and CDR2 YNNKEL (reference sequence). V was pared by 0 bases and J by 11 bases, with 16 bases between. The length of the CDR3 is 14 residues.